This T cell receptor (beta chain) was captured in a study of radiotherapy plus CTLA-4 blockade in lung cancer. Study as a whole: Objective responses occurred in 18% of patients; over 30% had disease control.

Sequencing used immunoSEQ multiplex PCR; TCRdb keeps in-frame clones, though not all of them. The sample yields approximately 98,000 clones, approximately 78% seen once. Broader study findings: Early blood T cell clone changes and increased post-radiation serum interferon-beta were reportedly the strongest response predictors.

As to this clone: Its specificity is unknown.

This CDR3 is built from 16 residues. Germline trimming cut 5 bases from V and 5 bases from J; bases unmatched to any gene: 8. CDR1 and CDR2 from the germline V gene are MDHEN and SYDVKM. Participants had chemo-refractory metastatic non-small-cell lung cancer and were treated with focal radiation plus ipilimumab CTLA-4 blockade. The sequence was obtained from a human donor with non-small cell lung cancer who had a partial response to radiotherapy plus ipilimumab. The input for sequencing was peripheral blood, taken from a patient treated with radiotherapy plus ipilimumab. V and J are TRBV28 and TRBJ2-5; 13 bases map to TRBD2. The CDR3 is CASSTLRTSGSETQYF. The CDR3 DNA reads TGTGCCAGCAGTACCCTGCGGACTAGCGGGAGTGAGACCCAGTACTTC. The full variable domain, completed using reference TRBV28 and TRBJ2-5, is DVKVTQSSRYLVKRTGEKVFLECVQDMDHENMFWYRQDPGLGLRLIYFSYDVKMKEKGDIPEGYSVSREKKERFSLILESASTNQTSMYLCASSTLRTSGSETQYFGPGTRLLVL.